This is a list of T cell receptor beta chains from one sample in a study of blood T cell repertoires in COVID-19. Profiled with immunoSEQ multiplex PCR; TCRdb holds only in-frame clones, not every one. The table records roughly 35,000 clones, about 72% of them present only once. Sequencing was done on a sample of peripheral blood. These receptors were obtained from a woman aged 55 to 70 with acute or convalescent COVID-19. The CDR3 runs from the conserved cysteine through the conserved F or W. Fields, in order: clone size, J gene, D gene, CDR3 length, V gene, CDR3 DNA, CDR3 protein. D genes are given only for firm matches. Some rows have no size entry. The others give once, few or many, or a class for an expanded clone.

few,TRBJ2-5,TRBD2,16,TRBV27,TGTGCCAGCAGTTTATGGCGACTAGCGGGGGGGGAGACCCAGTACTTC,CASSLWRLAGGETQYF
NA,TRBJ2-3,TRBD2,19,TRBV9,TGTGCCAGCAGCGTATACGCTAGCGGGGACCCTAAGCGCACAGATACGCAGTATTTT,CASSVYASGDPKRTDTQYF
NA,TRBJ1-2,NA,11,TRBV20-1,TGCAGTGGGGACATAAACTATGGCTACACCTTC,CSGDINYGYTF
NA,TRBJ1-1,NA,19,TRBV5-6,TGTGCCAGCAGCTTGGCAGTGGATGGGGGAGGGAGCATGAACACTGAAGCTTTCTTT,CASSLAVDGGGSMNTEAFF
NA,TRBJ1-1,TRBD1,16,TRBV5-1,TGCGCCAGCAGCTCGTCTGGCGACAGGGGAGGCACTGAAGCTTTCTTT,CASSSSGDRGGTEAFF
NA,TRBJ2-3,TRBD2,18,TRBV5-1,TGCGCCAGCAGCTTGGAGGCGGGACTAGCGGGGGGAACAGATACGCAGTATTTT,CASSLEAGLAGGTDTQYF
few,TRBJ1-1,NA,11,TRBV11-2,TGTGCCAGCAGGCTCGGCACTGAAGCTTTCTTT,CASRLGTEAFF
once,TRBJ2-1,TRBD2,15,TRBV3-1/TRBV3-2,TGTGCCAGCAGCCAAGCCGGGGGGTCCTACAATGAGCAGTTCTTC,CASSQAGGSYNEQFF
NA,TRBJ2-1,NA,14,TRBV19,TGTGCCAGTAGCCCGTGGGGAGTGGGAAATGAGCAGTTCTTC,CASSPWGVGNEQFF
NA,TRBJ1-2,NA,15,TRBV5-1,TGCGCCAGCGGCTCGGAGGGGCACCTTAACTATGGCTACACCTTC,CASGSEGHLNYGYTF
few,TRBJ2-5,NA,16,TRBV2,TGTGCCAGCAGACGTGGTCAGGGTCCGCCGGGAGAGACCCAGTACTTC,CASRRGQGPPGETQYF
NA,TRBJ1-2,TRBD1,12,TRBV12-3/TRBV12-4,TGTGCCAGCAGTTTGACAGGGGGCAGCTACACCTTC,CASSLTGGSYTF
few,TRBJ1-2,NA,11,TRBV19,TGTGCCAGTAAACGGGAAACCGGCTACACCTTC,CASKRETGYTF
NA,TRBJ1-4,NA,17,TRBV28,TGTGCCAGCAGTTTATTTGGCGGGGGGGTCCCTAATGAAAAACTGTTTTTT,CASSLFGGGVPNEKLFF
NA,TRBJ2-5,TRBD1,11,TRBV12-3/TRBV12-4,TGTGCCAGCAGTAGGGACAGGGCCCAGTACTTC,CASSRDRAQYF
once,TRBJ1-5,TRBD1,15,TRBV5-1,TGCGCCAGCAGCCACGACAGGGTCCCCCGGCAGCCCCAGCATTTT,CASSHDRVPRQPQHF
NA,TRBJ2-7,TRBD1,14,TRBV12-5,TGTGCTAGTGTCGGGACAGGGGGCTCATCCGAGCAGTACTTC,CASVGTGGSSEQYF
NA,TRBJ1-2,NA,13,TRBV5-1,TGCGCCAGCAGCTTTCGACAGGACTATGGCTACACCTTC,CASSFRQDYGYTF
few,TRBJ2-1,NA,16,TRBV6-5,TGTGCCAGCAGTTACTCTTCGGGGACTCCCTACAATGAGCAGTTCTTC,CASSYSSGTPYNEQFF
once,TRBJ1-4,NA,13,TRBV5-1,TGCGCCAGCAGCGTTGGAGTAGGTGAAAAACTGTTTTTT,CASSVGVGEKLFF
NA,TRBJ2-3,TRBD2,14,TRBV24-1,TGTGCCACCAGTCCGCGGGGGGCCACAGATACGCAGTATTTT,CATSPRGATDTQYF
NA,TRBJ1-1,NA,13,TRBV18,TGTGCCAGCTCACCCCGAGAGTGGACTGAAGCTTTCTTT,CASSPREWTEAFF
NA,TRBJ2-1,TRBD2,14,TRBV2,TGTGCCAGCAATCCGGGACTAGCCTCCCATGAGCAGTTCTTC,CASNPGLASHEQFF
NA,TRBJ1-2,NA,15,TRBV18,TGTGCCAGCTCATACTACCACCTGTCAGGGGAAGGCTACACCTTC,CASSYYHLSGEGYTF
NA,TRBJ1-1,TRBD1,16,TRBV2,TGTGCCAGCACCCCGGACAGGCTGGTACTGAACACTGAAGCTTTCTTT,CASTPDRLVLNTEAFF
once,TRBJ2-1,NA,12,TRBV11-3,TGTGCCAGCAGTCTCGACCGCGGTGAGCAGTTCTTC,CASSLDRGEQFF
NA,TRBJ1-1,NA,17,TRBV18,TGTGCCAGCTCTCTCACCATCCTAGACAGCCTGAACACTGAAGCTTTCTTT,CASSLTILDSLNTEAFF
NA,TRBJ1-1,NA,15,TRBV10-3,TGTGCCATCAGTGAGTCGGGAGGGATTAACACTGAAGCTTTCTTT,CAISESGGINTEAFF
NA,TRBJ1-3,NA,14,TRBV6-1,TGTGCCAGCAGTGAATCAGTACCTGGAAACACCATATATTTT,CASSESVPGNTIYF
NA,TRBJ1-2,NA,12,TRBV6-2/TRBV6-3,TGTGCCAGCAGTCGGCAGGGGTATGGCTACACCTTC,CASSRQGYGYTF
few,TRBJ1-1,NA,12,TRBV18,TGTGCCAGCTCACTCTTGAACACTGAAGCTTTCTTT,CASSLLNTEAFF
NA,TRBJ1-2,NA,14,TRBV7-5,TGTGCCAGAAGCCACCTGGACAGGGTTTATGGCTACACCTTC,CARSHLDRVYGYTF
NA,TRBJ1-3,TRBD1,16,TRBV11-2,TGTGCCAGCACCGCAAGAGAGGGACAGGGGGCTGACACCATATATTTT,CASTAREGQGADTIYF
few,TRBJ2-7,NA,14,TRBV5-4,TGTGCCAGCAGGTCGCTGGACAGCACCTACGAGCAGTACTTC,CASRSLDSTYEQYF
NA,TRBJ1-1,TRBD1,15,TRBV5-4,TGTGCCAGCAGCCCGGGGACAGGGGGCTTGTCTGAAGCTTTCTTT,CASSPGTGGLSEAFF
NA,TRBJ1-1,TRBD1,14,TRBV30,TGTGCCTGGAGTGCCAGGGGGCGCATCACTGAAGCTTTCTTT,CAWSARGRITEAFF
NA,TRBJ2-6,NA,16,TRBV4-1,TGCGCCAGCAGTATAAAATACAACTCTGGGGCCAACGTCCTGACTTTC,CASSIKYNSGANVLTF
NA,TRBJ2-7,TRBD2,14,TRBV5-1,TGCGCCAGCAGCAGAGGACTAGACGCCTACGAGCAGTACTTC,CASSRGLDAYEQYF
NA,TRBJ1-2,TRBD1,14,TRBV28,TGTGCCAGCAGTTTCCGCGGGCAGGGGGATGGCTACACCTTC,CASSFRGQGDGYTF
NA,TRBJ2-1,NA,15,TRBV7-8,TGTGCCAGCAGCCCCCGGTCAGTCGGAGGTCGTGAGCAGTTCTTC,CASSPRSVGGREQFF